Sequencing of this TCR beta chain was carried out in a study of Ad26.COV2.S vaccination and SARS-CoV-2 variants. The length of the CDR3 is 16 residues. From germline, CDR1 is KGHSH and CDR2 LQKENI. The trim removed 3 bases at V and 4 bases at J, leaving 8 bases unmatched. TCRdb's copy holds only in-frame clones and misses some; the assay was immunoSEQ multiplex PCR. Here the sample spans some 320,000 clones, just over 85% being singletons. The treatment: roughly 19 received Ad26.COV2.S at low or high dose, single or two shots; several received placebo; per-sample allocation not given. Day 63 after the first injection of vaccine or placebo was the sampling time. Donation was by an adult aged 18-55 years who was in Boston.

The chain has TRBV18 and TRBJ1-4, with TRBD1 matching over 7 bases. The sequence came from a person between 18 and 65 years old who received the Ad26.COV2.S COVID-19 vaccine or a placebo. The sequences come from peripheral blood, collected in a trial of Ad26.COV2.S vaccine versus placebo. The CDR3 DNA is TGTGCCAGCTCACCTACTACCGGGACAGTTAATGAAAAACTGTTTTTT. This codes for CASSPTTGTVNEKLFF. Using reference TRBV18 and TRBJ1-4 for the parts outside the CDR3, the full variable domain is NAGVMQNPRHLVRRRGQEARLRCSPMKGHSHVYWYRQLPEEGLKFMVYLQKENIIDESGMPKERFSAEFPKEGPSILRIQQVVRGDSAAYFCASSPTTGTVNEKLFFGSGTQLSVL.